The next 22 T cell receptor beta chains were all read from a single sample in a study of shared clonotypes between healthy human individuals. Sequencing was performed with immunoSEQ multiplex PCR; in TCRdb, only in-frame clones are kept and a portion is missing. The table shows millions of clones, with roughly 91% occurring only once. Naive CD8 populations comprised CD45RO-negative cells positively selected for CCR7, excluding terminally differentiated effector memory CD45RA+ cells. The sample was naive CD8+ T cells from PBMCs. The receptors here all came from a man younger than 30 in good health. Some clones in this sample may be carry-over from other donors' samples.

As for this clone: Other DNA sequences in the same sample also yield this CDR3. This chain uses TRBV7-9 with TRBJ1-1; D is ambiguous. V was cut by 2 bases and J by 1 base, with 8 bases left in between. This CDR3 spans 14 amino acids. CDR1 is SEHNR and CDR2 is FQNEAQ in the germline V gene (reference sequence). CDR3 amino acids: CASSLPEGNTEAFF. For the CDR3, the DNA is TGTGCCAGCAGCTTACCAGAGGGGAACACTGAAGCTTTCTTT.

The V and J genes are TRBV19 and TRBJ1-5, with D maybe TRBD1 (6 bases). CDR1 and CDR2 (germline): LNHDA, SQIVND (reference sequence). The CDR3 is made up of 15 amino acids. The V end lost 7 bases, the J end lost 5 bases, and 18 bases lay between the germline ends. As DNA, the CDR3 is TGTGCCAGTACCAGGGTCGGGGACAAAGATCAGCCCCAGCATTTT. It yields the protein CASTRVGDKDQPQHF. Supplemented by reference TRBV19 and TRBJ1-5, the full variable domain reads DGGITQSPKYLFRKEGQNVTLSCEQNLNHDAMYWYRQDPGQGLRLIYYSQIVNDFQKGDIAEGYSVSREKKESFPLTVTSAQKNPTAFYLCASTRVGDKDQPQHFGDGTRLSIL.

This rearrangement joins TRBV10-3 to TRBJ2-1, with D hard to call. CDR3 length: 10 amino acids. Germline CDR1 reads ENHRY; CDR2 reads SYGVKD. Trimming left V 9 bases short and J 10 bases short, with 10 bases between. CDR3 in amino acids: CAIGDGEQFF. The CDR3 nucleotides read TGTGCCATAGGTGACGGAGAGCAGTTCTTC.

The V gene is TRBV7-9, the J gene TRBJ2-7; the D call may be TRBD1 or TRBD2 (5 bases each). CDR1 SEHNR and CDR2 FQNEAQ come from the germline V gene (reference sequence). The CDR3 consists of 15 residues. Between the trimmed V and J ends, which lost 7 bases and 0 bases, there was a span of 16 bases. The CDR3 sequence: CASIWWGTDSYEQYF. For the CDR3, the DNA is TGTGCCAGCATCTGGTGGGGGACGGACTCCTACGAGCAGTACTTC.

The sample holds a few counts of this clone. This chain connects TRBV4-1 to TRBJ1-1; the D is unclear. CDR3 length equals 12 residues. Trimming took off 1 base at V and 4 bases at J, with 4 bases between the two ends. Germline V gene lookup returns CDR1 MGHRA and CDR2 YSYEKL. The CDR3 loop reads CASSQGSTEAFF. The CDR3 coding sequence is TGCGCCAGCAGCCAAGGGAGCACTGAAGCTTTCTTT.

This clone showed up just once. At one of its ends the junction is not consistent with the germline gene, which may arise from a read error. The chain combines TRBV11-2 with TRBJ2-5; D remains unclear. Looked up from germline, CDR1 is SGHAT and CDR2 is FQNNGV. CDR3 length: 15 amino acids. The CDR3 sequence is CASSLGVRASEAQYF. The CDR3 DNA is TGTGCCAGCAGCTTAGGCGTCCGAGCCTCAGAGGCCCAGTACTTC.

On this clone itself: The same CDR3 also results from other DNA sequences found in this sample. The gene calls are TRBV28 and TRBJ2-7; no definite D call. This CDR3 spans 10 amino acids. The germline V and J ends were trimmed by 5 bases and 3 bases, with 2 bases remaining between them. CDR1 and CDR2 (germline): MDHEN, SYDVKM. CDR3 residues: CASSHYEQYF. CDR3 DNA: TGTGCCAGCAGTCACTACGAGCAGTACTTC.

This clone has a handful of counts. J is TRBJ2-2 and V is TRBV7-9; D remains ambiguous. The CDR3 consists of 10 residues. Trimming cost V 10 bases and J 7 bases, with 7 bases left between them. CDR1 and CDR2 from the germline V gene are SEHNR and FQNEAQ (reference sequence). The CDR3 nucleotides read TGTGCCAAGGACGGCGGGGAGCTGTTTTTT. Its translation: CAKDGGELFF. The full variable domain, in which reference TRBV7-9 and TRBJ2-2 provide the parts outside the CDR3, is DTGVSQNPRHKITKRGQNVTFRCDPISEHNRLYWYRQTLGQGPEFLTYFQNEAQLEKSRLLSDRFSAERPKGSFSTLEIQRTEQGDSAMYLCAKDGGELFFGEGSRLTVL.

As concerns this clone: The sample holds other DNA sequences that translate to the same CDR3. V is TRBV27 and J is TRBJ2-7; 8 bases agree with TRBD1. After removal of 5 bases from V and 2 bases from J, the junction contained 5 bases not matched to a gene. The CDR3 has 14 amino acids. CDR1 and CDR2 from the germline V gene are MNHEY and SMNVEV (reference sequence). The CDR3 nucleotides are TGTGCCAGCAGTGCCGGGACAGGCGCCTACGAGCAGTACTTC. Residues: CASSAGTGAYEQYF.

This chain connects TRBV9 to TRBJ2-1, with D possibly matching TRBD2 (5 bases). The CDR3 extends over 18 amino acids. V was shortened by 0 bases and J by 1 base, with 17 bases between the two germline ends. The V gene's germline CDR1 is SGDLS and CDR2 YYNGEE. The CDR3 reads CASSVVGASRGSYNEQFF. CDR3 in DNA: TGTGCCAGCAGCGTAGTGGGAGCGTCCCGTGGATCCTACAATGAGCAGTTCTTC.

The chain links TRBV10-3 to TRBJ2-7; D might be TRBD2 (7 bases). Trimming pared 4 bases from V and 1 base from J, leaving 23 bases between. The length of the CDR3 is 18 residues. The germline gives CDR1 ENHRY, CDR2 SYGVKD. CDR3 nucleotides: TGTGCCATCAGTGGACAGGTCCCCGGGGAGCGGGGATCCTACGAGCAGTACTTC. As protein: CAISGQVPGERGSYEQYF.

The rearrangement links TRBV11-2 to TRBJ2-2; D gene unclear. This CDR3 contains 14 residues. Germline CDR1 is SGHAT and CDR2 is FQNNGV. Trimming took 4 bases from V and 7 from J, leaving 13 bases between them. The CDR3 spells CASSSPAHGGELFF. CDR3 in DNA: TGTGCCAGCAGCTCCCCGGCCCATGGCGGGGAGCTGTTTTTT.

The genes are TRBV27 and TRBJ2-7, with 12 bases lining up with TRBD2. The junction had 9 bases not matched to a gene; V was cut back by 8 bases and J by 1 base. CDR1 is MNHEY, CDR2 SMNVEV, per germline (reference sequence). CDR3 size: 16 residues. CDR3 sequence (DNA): TGTGCCAGCGGGAATCCTAGCGGGAGGGGGTCCTACGAGCAGTACTTC. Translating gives CASGNPSGRGSYEQYF.

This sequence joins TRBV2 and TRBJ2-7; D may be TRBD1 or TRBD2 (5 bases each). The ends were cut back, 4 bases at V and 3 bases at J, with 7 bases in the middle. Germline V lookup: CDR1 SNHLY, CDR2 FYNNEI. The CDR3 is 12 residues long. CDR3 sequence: CASSGGNYEQYF. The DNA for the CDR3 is TGTGCCAGCAGTGGGGGGAACTACGAGCAGTACTTC.

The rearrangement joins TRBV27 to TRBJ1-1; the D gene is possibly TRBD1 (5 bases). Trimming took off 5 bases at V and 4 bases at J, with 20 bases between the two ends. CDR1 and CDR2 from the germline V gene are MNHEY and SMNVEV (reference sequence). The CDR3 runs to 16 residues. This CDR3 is CASSPSRGEGSTEAFF. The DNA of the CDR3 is TGTGCCAGCAGTCCCTCTCGGGGGGAGGGCTCCACTGAAGCTTTCTTT.

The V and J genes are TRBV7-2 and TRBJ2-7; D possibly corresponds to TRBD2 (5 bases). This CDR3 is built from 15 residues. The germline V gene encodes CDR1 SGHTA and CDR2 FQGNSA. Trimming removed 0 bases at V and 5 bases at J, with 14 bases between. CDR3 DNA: TGTGCCAGCAGCTTAGCGTTCGGGGAACTGCACGAGCAGTACTTC. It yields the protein CASSLAFGELHEQYF.

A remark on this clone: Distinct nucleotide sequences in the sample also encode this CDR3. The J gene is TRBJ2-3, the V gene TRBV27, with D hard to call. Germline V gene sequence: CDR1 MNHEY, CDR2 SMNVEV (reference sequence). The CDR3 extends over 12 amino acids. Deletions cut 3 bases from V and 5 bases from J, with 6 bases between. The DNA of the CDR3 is TGTGCCAGCAGTTTGACTGGAGATACGCAGTATTTT. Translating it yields CASSLTGDTQYF.

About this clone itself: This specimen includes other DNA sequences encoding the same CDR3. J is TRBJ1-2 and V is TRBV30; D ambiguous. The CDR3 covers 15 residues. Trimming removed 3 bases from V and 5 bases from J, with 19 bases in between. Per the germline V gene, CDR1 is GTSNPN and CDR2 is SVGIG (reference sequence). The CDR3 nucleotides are TGTGCCTGGAGCCCGAACCTGAGAGGACCGTATGGCTACACCTTC. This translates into CAWSPNLRGPYGYTF.

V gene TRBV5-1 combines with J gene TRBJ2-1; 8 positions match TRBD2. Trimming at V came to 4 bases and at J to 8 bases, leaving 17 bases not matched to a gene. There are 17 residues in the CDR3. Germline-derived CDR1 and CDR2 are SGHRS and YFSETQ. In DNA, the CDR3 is TGCGCCAGCAGCGTGGCGGGGCTAGCGGGTCCAGTCGATGAGCAGTTCTTC. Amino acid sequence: CASSVAGLAGPVDEQFF.

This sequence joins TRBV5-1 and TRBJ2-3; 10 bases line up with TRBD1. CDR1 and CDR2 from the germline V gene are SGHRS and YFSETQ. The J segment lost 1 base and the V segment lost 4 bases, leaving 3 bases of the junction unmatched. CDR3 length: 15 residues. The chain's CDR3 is CASSRGTGGTDTQYF. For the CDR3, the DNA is TGCGCCAGCAGCCGGGGGACAGGGGGCACAGATACGCAGTATTTT.

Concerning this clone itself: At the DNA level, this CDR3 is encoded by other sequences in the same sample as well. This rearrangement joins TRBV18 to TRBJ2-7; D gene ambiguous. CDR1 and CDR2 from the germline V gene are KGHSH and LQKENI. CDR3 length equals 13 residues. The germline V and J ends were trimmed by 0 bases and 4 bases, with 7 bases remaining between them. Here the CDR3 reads CASSPPDGYEQYF. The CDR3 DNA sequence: TGTGCCAGCTCACCACCGGACGGTTACGAGCAGTACTTC.

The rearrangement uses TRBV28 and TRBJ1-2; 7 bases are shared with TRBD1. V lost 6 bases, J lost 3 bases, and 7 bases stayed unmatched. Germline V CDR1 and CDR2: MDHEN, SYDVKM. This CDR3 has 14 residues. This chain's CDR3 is CASSLQGEDYGYTF. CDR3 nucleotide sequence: TGTGCCAGCAGCCTGCAGGGGGAGGACTATGGCTACACCTTC.